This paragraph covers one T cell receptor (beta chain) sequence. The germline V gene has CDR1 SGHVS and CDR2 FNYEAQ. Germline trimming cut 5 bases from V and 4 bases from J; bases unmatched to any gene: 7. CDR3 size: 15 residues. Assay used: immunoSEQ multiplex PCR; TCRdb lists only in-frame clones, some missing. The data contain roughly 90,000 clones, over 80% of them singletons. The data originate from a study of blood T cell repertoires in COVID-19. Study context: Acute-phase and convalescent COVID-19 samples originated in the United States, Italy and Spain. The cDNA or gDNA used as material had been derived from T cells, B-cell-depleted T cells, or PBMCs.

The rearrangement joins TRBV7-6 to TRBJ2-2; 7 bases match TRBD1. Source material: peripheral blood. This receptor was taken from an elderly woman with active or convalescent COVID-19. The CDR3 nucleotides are TGTGCCAGCAGCCTCCGGGACAGCCTCACCGGGGAGCTGTTTTTT. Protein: CASSLRDSLTGELFF.